Listed below are T cell receptor beta chains from one sample, sequenced in a study of blood T cells in healthy people across ages. A single record per CDR3 protein comes from TCRdb applying MiXCR to the 5' RACE reads. The repertoire holds 1,500,000 or so distinct CDR3 sequences, with 59% as singletons. The sample was blood. These receptors were obtained from a man aged 18 to 29 in good health. The CDR3 runs from the conserved cysteine through the conserved F or W. Rows give clone size only sometimes, using once, few, many, or a class for an expanded clone.

clone_size v_call cdr3_aa
few TRBV25-1 CASSELTGDQPQHF
NA TRBV20-1 CSANELSYEQYF
NA TRBV5-1 CASHFDRDNSPLHF
NA TRBV20-1 CSARGPTFSTF
few TRBV7-6 CASSQGGGSDEQYF
NA TRBV12-3/TRBV12-4 CASSPGLAGGENRNEQFF
NA TRBV28 CASSRLAYQETQYF
few TRBV4-3 CASSQRLLAGGFYEQYF
NA TRBV14 CASSAGLAGVETQYF
NA TRBV6-1 CASSSDRGLIDEKLFF
NA TRBV12-3/TRBV12-4 CASSSGRGEQYF
NA TRBV29-1 CSVEDLYNEQFF
NA TRBV4-1 CASSQGPTGGYEQFF
many TRBV6-5 CASGSYNEQFF